These 18 T cell receptor beta chains were all obtained from the same sample, sequenced in a study of blood T cell repertoires in COVID-19. Libraries were prepared by immunoSEQ multiplex PCR; TCRdb keeps only in-frame clonotypes and omits some of them. Among about 98,000 clones listed, around four fifths were seen once. Sequenced: peripheral blood. These receptors were collected from a human donor in a cohort sampled during active COVID-19.

This clone appeared once. The chain combines TRBV5-6 with TRBJ2-1, with 9 bases fitting TRBD1. Losses at the gene ends were 0 bases for V and 2 bases for J; bases not matched to a gene: 0. This CDR3 region has 15 residues. The germline V gene has CDR1 SGHDT and CDR2 YYEEEE. CDR3 bases: TGTGCCAGCAGCTTGGGGACAGGGGCCTACAATGAGCAGTTCTTC. This translates into CASSLGTGAYNEQFF.

DNA of the CDR3: TGTGCCAGCACCTCCCCTACGACAGACACAGATACGCAGTATTTT. Translation gives CASTSPTTDTDTQYF. This chain joins TRBV6-4 and TRBJ2-3; D may be TRBD1 (5 bases). Trimming took 7 bases from V and 2 from J, leaving 16 bases between them. The CDR3 consists of 15 residues. The V gene's germline CDR1 is MRHNA and CDR2 SNTAGT.

This clone has just one count. This chain connects TRBV27 to TRBJ2-2; 9 nucleotides match TRBD1. The germline V gene encodes CDR1 MNHEY and CDR2 SMNVEV (reference sequence). CDR3 length: 15 residues. Losses at the gene ends were 4 bases for V and 4 bases for J; bases not matched to a gene: 4. The DNA of the CDR3 is TGTGCCAGCAGTTCGGACAGGGGCGTCACCGGGGAGCTGTTTTTT. Amino acid sequence: CASSSDRGVTGELFF.

This chain uses TRBV6-5 with TRBJ2-5; TRBD1 matches 7 bases. Trimming at V came to 2 bases and at J to 7 bases, leaving 13 bases not matched to a gene. There are 16 residues in the CDR3. CDR1 and CDR2 (germline): MNHEY, SVGAGI. Written as DNA, the CDR3 is TGTGCCAGCAGTTACGTGAGGGGCCAGGGGGTTCGGACCCAGTACTTC. Amino acid sequence: CASSYVRGQGVRTQYF.

The chain has TRBV19 and TRBJ1-1; D may be TRBD1 (6 bases). The V gene lost 6 bases and the J gene lost 1 base, with 18 bases spanning the gap. The germline gives CDR1 LNHDA, CDR2 SQIVND (reference sequence). The CDR3 runs 16 residues. CDR3 in DNA: TGTGCCAGTAGGGATACAGGGCTGGAGACGAACACTGAAGCTTTCTTT. Its translation is CASRDTGLETNTEAFF.

CDR3 sequence reads: CASRLADTQYF. For the CDR3, the DNA is TGTGCCAGCAGGTTAGCTGATACGCAGTATTTT. This chain uses TRBV2 with TRBJ2-3, with D uncertain. Trimming removed 6 bases from V and 6 bases from J, with 7 bases in between. Germline CDR1 reads SNHLY; CDR2 reads FYNNEI. This CDR3 comprises 11 residues. The complete variable domain, with remaining parts taken from reference TRBV2 and TRBJ2-3, reads EPEVTQTPSHQVTQMGQEVILRCVPISNHLYFYWYRQILGQKVEFLVSFYNNEISEKSEIFDDQFSVERPDGSNFTLKIRSTKLEDSAMYFCASRLADTQYFGPGTRLTVL.

The chain links TRBV7-9 to TRBJ1-2, with 10 positions matching TRBD1. CDR1 is SEHNR and CDR2 is FQNEAQ in the germline V gene (reference sequence). This CDR3 spans 19 amino acids. The V segment lost 5 bases and the J segment 8 bases; nucleotides outside the gene matches: 23. CDR3 in amino acids: CASSASLSSKTGGGWGYTF. The CDR3, as DNA: TGTGCCAGCAGCGCCTCGCTGTCATCAAAGACAGGGGGCGGCTGGGGCTACACCTTC.

A remark on this clone: The junction departs from germline at one end; a sequencing error may be responsible. The rearrangement uses TRBV7-7 and TRBJ2-3, with D tentatively TRBD1 (6 bases). This CDR3 region has 14 residues. Germline CDR1 is SSHAT and CDR2 is FNYEAQ (reference sequence). CDR3 DNA: TGTGCTAGCAGCCGTACAGGGATCACAGATACGCAGTATTTT. Protein: CASSRTGITDTQYF. Variable domain in full (rest from reference TRBV7-7 and TRBJ2-3): GAGVSQSPRYKVTKRGQDVTLRCDPISSHATLYWYQQALGQGPEFLTYFNYEAQPDKSGLPSDRFSAERPEGSISTLTIQRTEQRDSAMYRCASSRTGITDTQYFGPGTRLTVL.

V usage is TRBV11-1 and J usage is TRBJ1-5, with unresolved D. Germline V gene lookup returns CDR1 SGHAT and CDR2 FQDESV (reference sequence). Deletions cut 5 bases from V and 3 bases from J, with 8 bases between. The CDR3 has 13 amino acids. The CDR3 DNA follows: TGTGCCAGCAGCCGCGGATTCAATCAGCCCCAGCATTTT. Encoded protein: CASSRGFNQPQHF.

This clone was detected a few times. J is TRBJ1-2 and V is TRBV4-1, with TRBD1 identical over 7 bases. V was clipped by 4 bases and J by 5 bases; unmatched bases: 10. Germline V lookup: CDR1 MGHRA, CDR2 YSYEKL. The CDR3 contains 15 residues. CDR3 loop: CASSLQGYRDYGYTF. CDR3 nucleotides: TGCGCCAGCAGCCTACAGGGGTACAGGGATTATGGCTACACCTTC.

This chain uses TRBV7-2 with TRBJ1-5, with 9 bases lining up with TRBD1. Germline CDR1 is SGHTA and CDR2 is FQGNSA. The V gene end was trimmed by 1 base and the J gene end by 3 bases; junction bases not matched to a gene: 4. The CDR3 spans 16 residues. The CDR3 sequence: CASSLVGTGSNQPQHF. CDR3 sequence (DNA): TGTGCCAGCAGCTTAGTCGGGACAGGGTCCAATCAGCCCCAGCATTTT.

The chain combines TRBV24-1 with TRBJ2-5; weak D call: TRBD2 (5 bases). This CDR3 region has 14 residues. CDR1 is KGHDR, CDR2 SFDVKD, per germline. The V end was cut by 5 bases, the J end by 3 bases, with 12 bases between. The CDR3 DNA is TGTGCCACCAGTGGTAGAGGGCCCAAAGAGACCCAGTACTTC. It translates to CATSGRGPKETQYF.

This clone was detected only once. The chain employs TRBV7-9 and TRBJ2-3; 7 positions agree with TRBD1. CDR1 is SEHNR and CDR2 is FQNEAQ in the germline V gene (reference sequence). Trimming took 5 bases from V and 2 from J; bases not matched to a gene: 4. The CDR3 is 14 residues long. The CDR3 DNA reads TGTGCCAGCAGCCTTACAGGGGACACAGATACGCAGTATTTT. Its protein product is CASSLTGDTDTQYF.

The CDR3 sequence: CASSLAGSYNSPLHF. CDR3 DNA: TGTGCCAGCAGTTTAGCCGGCTCCTATAATTCACCCCTCCACTTT. The V and J genes are TRBV27 and TRBJ1-6; D remains ambiguous. The V end lost 2 bases, the J end lost 0 bases, and 5 bases lay between the germline ends. Germline V gene lookup returns CDR1 MNHEY and CDR2 SMNVEV (reference sequence). The CDR3 extends over 15 amino acids.

The rearrangement links TRBV5-4 to TRBJ2-3; 12 nucleotides match TRBD2. Germline loops: CDR1 SGHNT, CDR2 YYREEE (reference sequence). CDR3 length equals 16 residues. With V trimmed by 3 bases and J by 4 bases, 6 bases remained unmatched. The CDR3 DNA reads TGTGCCAGCAGCTCTCTAGCGGGGGGGCGTTCAGATACGCAGTATTTT. Translation gives CASSSLAGGRSDTQYF. Drawing the rest from reference TRBV5-4 and TRBJ2-3, the complete variable domain is ETGVTQSPTHLIKTRGQQVTLRCSSQSGHNTVSWYQQALGQGPQFIFQYYREEENGRGNFPPRFSGLQFPNYSSELNVNALELDDSALYLCASSSLAGGRSDTQYFGPGTRLTVL.

The CDR3 region is CASSPARTANYGYTF. DNA of the CDR3: TGTGCCAGCAGCCCTGCCCGGACAGCTAACTATGGCTACACCTTC. J is TRBJ1-2 and V is TRBV7-2, with TRBD1 as a possible D gene (6 bases). V lost 5 bases and J 0 bases, leaving 13 bases between the germline ends. Germline V gene lookup returns CDR1 SGHTA and CDR2 FQGNSA. The length of the CDR3 is 15 residues.

Only one count was recorded for this clone. The CDR3 DNA reads as TGTGCCAGCAGCCCCTACCGACAGGGGGCGCGAGGCTACACCTTC. Translation: CASSPYRQGARGYTF. The rearrangement joins TRBV3-1 (or the pseudogene TRBV3-2) to TRBJ1-2; 10 bases align to TRBD1. CDR1 and CDR2 (germline): LGHDT, YNNKEL (reference sequence). With V trimmed by 4 bases and J by 8 bases, 10 bases remained unmatched. The CDR3 is 15 residues long.

V is TRBV9 and J is TRBJ2-7; D may be TRBD1 (6 bases). CDR3 length: 14 amino acids. The germline CDR1 and CDR2 sequences are SGDLS and YYNGEE. V lost 3 bases and J 4 bases, leaving 14 bases between the germline ends. The CDR3 region is CASSAGTSTYEQYF. DNA of the CDR3: TGTGCCAGCAGCGCCGGGACATCCACATACGAGCAGTACTTC.